Listed below are T cell receptor beta chains from one sample, sequenced in a study of tumor-infiltrating lymphocytes in oesophageal squamous cell carcinoma. TCRdb fed the PCR reads into MiXCR, producing one record per CDR3 protein. The data contain fewer than 16,000 distinct CDR3 sequences, about 56% of them singletons. Source material: esophageal tumor tissue. These receptors were taken from a male donor with esophageal squamous cell carcinoma. The CDR3 runs from the conserved cysteine through the conserved F or W. Fields, in order: V gene, D gene, J gene, clone size, CDR3 DNA, CDR3 protein. A D gene is named only where the DNA matches it firmly. Rows may omit the clone size; those that give it use once, few, many or a size class.

V: TRBV27; D: NA; J: TRBJ2-2; size: NA; DNA: TGTGCCAGCAGTCTAGGGGCCAGTCGAAACACCGGGGAGCTGTTTTTT; CDR3: CASSLGASRNTGELFF
V: TRBV7-9; D: NA; J: TRBJ2-1; size: many; DNA: TGTGCCAGCAGCCGGGTTGGGCCCCAGGTCCATGAGCAGTTCTTC; CDR3: CASSRVGPQVHEQFF
V: TRBV6-1; D: NA; J: TRBJ2-7; size: many; DNA: TGTGCCAGCAGTGTGGACACGAGCTCCTACAATGAGCAGTACTTC; CDR3: CASSVDTSSYNEQYF
V: TRBV7-8; D: TRBD2; J: TRBJ2-5; size: NA; DNA: TGTGCCAGCAGCGCCCGACTAGCGGGGGGGCGAGAGACCCAGTACTTC; CDR3: CASSARLAGGRETQYF
V: TRBV19; D: NA; J: TRBJ2-5; size: NA; DNA: TGTGCCAGTAGTATCTATTACGTTCAAGGAGAGACCCAGTACTTC; CDR3: CASSIYYVQGETQYF
V: TRBV5-1; D: TRBD2; J: TRBJ2-3; size: medium-sized; DNA: TGCGCCAGCAGCTTGGCCCCGGGACTAGAAACAGATACGCAGTATTTT; CDR3: CASSLAPGLETDTQYF
V: TRBV28; D: TRBD2; J: TRBJ2-5; size: NA; DNA: TGTGCCAGCAGTTCCCCCGGGACTAGCGATTGGGAGACCCAGTACTTC; CDR3: CASSSPGTSDWETQYF
V: TRBV7-8; D: NA; J: TRBJ2-5; size: few; DNA: TGTGCCAGCAGCCAAAACAGGGAAGCCGAAGAGACCCAGTACTTC; CDR3: CASSQNREAEETQYF
V: TRBV7-2; D: TRBD2; J: TRBJ2-7; size: few; DNA: TGTGCCAGCAGCTTAGCACTAGCGACCTACGAGCAGTACTTC; CDR3: CASSLALATYEQYF
V: TRBV12-3/TRBV12-4; D: NA; J: TRBJ2-4; size: NA; DNA: TGTGCCAGCAGTAAGGACGGGTCAAAAAACATTCAGTACTTC; CDR3: CASSKDGSKNIQYF
V: TRBV28; D: NA; J: TRBJ2-3; size: NA; DNA: TGTGCCAGCAGTTTAGGGACGGGCAAAAGGACAGATACGCAGTATTTT; CDR3: CASSLGTGKRTDTQYF
V: TRBV7-4; D: TRBD1; J: TRBJ2-5; size: NA; DNA: TGTGCCAGCAGCTTGCGGAGACAGGGAGAGACCCAGTACTTC; CDR3: CASSLRRQGETQYF